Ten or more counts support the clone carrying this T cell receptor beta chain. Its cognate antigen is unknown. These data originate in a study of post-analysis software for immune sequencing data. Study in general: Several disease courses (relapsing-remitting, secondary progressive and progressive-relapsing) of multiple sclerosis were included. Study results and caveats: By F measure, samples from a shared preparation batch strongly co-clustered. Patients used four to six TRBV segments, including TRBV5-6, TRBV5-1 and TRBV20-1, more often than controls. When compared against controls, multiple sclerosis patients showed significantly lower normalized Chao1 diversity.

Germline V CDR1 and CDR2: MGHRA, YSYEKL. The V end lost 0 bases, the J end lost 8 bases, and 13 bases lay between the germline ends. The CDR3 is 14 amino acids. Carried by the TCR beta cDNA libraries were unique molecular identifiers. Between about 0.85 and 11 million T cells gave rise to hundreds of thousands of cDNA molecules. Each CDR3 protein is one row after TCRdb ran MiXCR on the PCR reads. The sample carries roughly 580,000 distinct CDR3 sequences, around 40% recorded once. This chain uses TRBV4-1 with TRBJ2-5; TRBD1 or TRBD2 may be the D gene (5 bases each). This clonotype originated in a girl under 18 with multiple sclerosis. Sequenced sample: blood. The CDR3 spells CASSQEGDGETQYF. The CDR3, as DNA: TGCGCCAGCAGCCAAGAAGGGGACGGAGAAACCCAGTACTTC.